Below, one T cell receptor (beta chain) is given with its context. The table came from immunoSEQ multiplex PCR; TCRdb's copy has only in-frame clones and leaves some out. The repertoire holds 200,000 to 250,000 clones, with 70% as singletons. This sample is drawn from a study of cytotoxic CD8 clonotypes in ibrutinib-treated CLL. CDR3 size: 19 residues. CDR1 is LNHNV, CDR2 YYDKDF, per germline (reference sequence). V trimming: 0 bases; J trimming: 2 bases; junction bases outside the gene matches: 13. V is TRBV15 and J is TRBJ2-3; 8 bases align to TRBD2. Sequencing was performed on PBMCs, taken after 12 months of ibrutinib treatment. This TCR was sampled from a human donor with chronic lymphocytic leukemia. CDR3 in amino acids: CATSRDNRLRREVTDTQYF. DNA of the CDR3: TGTGCCACCAGCAGAGATAATCGGCTTAGGCGGGAGGTCACAGATACGCAGTATTTT.